This T cell receptor beta chain was identified during a study of cytomegalovirus exposure and HLA in healthy donors. Study outcomes and limitations: The study listed around 150 cytomegalovirus-associated TCR beta chains. The presence/absence work took it that sequencing depth was about the same across donors.

When sampled, the donors appeared nominally healthy, though they likely had unrecorded immune exposures. V was shortened by 5 bases and J by 5 bases, with 16 bases between the two germline ends. This CDR3 region has 14 residues. From germline, CDR1 is MNHNS and CDR2 SASEGT. Turning to this clone: Its antigen is not known.

PCR used 60 Vbeta primers and 13 Jbeta primers. The data were produced by immunoSEQ multiplex PCR, yet TCRdb's version contains in-frame clones alone and is incomplete. The sample has 130,000 or so clones, more than 70% seen once. The sample consisted of PBMCs. This receptor was taken from a woman aged 55-70 years in good health and CMV-seronegative. The rearrangement uses TRBV6-1 and TRBJ2-7, with D possibly being TRBD2 (5 bases). The CDR3 protein is CASSPGLITHEQYF. CDR3 sequence (DNA): TGTGCCAGCAGTCCCGGACTGATTACCCACGAGCAGTACTTC.